These 20 T cell receptor beta chains were sequenced from one sample in a study of cytomegalovirus exposure and HLA in healthy donors. In the PCR, 60 Vbeta and 13 Jbeta primers were used. The data were produced by immunoSEQ multiplex PCR, yet TCRdb's version contains in-frame clones alone and is incomplete. Seen in this sample are about 200,000 clones; the ten most common clones hold less than 1%. Sequenced input: PBMCs. The receptors shown here come from a woman aged 25 to 45 in good health and CMV-seropositive.

The chain links TRBV18 to TRBJ2-1; no firm D call. V was pared by 5 bases and J by 3 bases, with 8 bases between. Per germline, CDR1 KGHSH and CDR2 LQKENI. The CDR3 sequence is 13 residues long. The CDR3 region is CASSSTLYNEQFF. The CDR3 DNA sequence: TGTGCCAGCTCATCTACCCTCTACAATGAGCAGTTCTTC.

The J gene is TRBJ1-4, the V gene TRBV28, with TRBD1 matching over 9 bases. Looked up from germline, CDR1 is MDHEN and CDR2 is SYDVKM. V shed 6 bases, J shed 8 bases, and the junction held 7 bases outside the gene matches. This CDR3 has 14 amino acids. The CDR3 sequence is CASRPGTGKEKLFF. CDR3 sequence (DNA): TGTGCCAGCAGGCCCGGGACAGGGAAAGAAAAACTGTTTTTT.

The chain links TRBV5-6 to TRBJ1-1, with D possibly matching TRBD1 (6 bases). From germline, CDR1 is SGHDT and CDR2 YYEEEE. V was pared by 0 bases and J by 7 bases, with 10 bases between. The CDR3 contains 13 residues. The CDR3 bases are TGTGCCAGCAGCTTGGACCTAGGGGGTGAAGCTTTCTTT. It specifies CASSLDLGGEAFF.

The chain joins TRBV29-1 to TRBJ2-7; 9 positions agree with TRBD1. The CDR3 runs to 13 residues. The germline CDR1 and CDR2 sequences are SQVTM and ANQGSEA. After removal of 1 base from V and 6 bases from J, the junction contained 4 bases not matched to a gene. CDR3 residues: CSVEVDRGPEQYF. The CDR3 coding sequence is TGCAGCGTTGAAGTGGACAGGGGCCCCGAGCAGTACTTC.

The genes are TRBV11-2 and TRBJ1-2, with no clear D. The ends were cut back, 3 bases at V and 6 bases at J, with 14 bases in the middle. Per the germline V gene, CDR1 is SGHAT and CDR2 is FQNNGV. The CDR3 totals 14 residues. The CDR3 DNA reads as TGTGCCAGCAGCTTTGCCGTGGCCATTGATGGCTACACCTTC. This translates into CASSFAVAIDGYTF.

The chain is built from TRBV19 and TRBJ2-3; D gene unclear. V shed 3 bases and J shed 14 bases, with 12 bases lying between them. CDR3 length: 11 residues. Germline CDR1 reads LNHDA; CDR2 reads SQIVND (reference sequence). CDR3 nucleotide sequence: TGTGCCAGTAGTATGGGCAGGCTCAGGTATTTT. It translates to CASSMGRLRYF.

The chain couples TRBV7-2 to TRBJ1-4; D remains unclear. CDR3 length: 16 amino acids. Trimming stripped 1 base from V and 0 bases from J, with 9 bases between. Germline V gene data show CDR1 as SGHTA and CDR2 as FQGNSA. The CDR3 sequence is CASSLGLEATNEKLFF. For the CDR3, the DNA is TGTGCCAGCAGCTTAGGTCTGGAGGCAACTAATGAAAAACTGTTTTTT.

The chain recombines TRBV6-5 with TRBJ1-2; the D is unclear. CDR3 length equals 14 residues. CDR1 and CDR2 from the germline V gene are MNHEY and SVGAGI. V was clipped by 0 bases and J by 4 bases, with 9 bases between them. This CDR3 reads CASSYSRFIYGYTF. In DNA form, the CDR3 reads TGTGCCAGCAGTTACTCTCGGTTCATCTATGGCTACACCTTC.

The J gene is TRBJ1-1, the V gene TRBV28; D unclear. This CDR3 comprises 15 residues. The V gene lost 6 bases and the J gene lost 1 base, with 15 bases spanning the gap. Germline loops: CDR1 MDHEN, CDR2 SYDVKM. CDR3 bases: TGTGCCAGCAGGTCCGTCGGGGATTGGAACACTGAAGCTTTCTTT. Translating gives CASRSVGDWNTEAFF.

This chain's CDR3 is CASSEGGANTEAFF. Written as DNA, the CDR3 is TGCGCCAGCAGTGAGGGGGGCGCGAACACTGAAGCTTTCTTT. The chain couples TRBV10-1 to TRBJ1-1; a weak D match, TRBD1 (6 bases). The CDR3 runs to 14 residues. V was clipped by 2 bases and J by 1 base, with 8 bases between them. Germline loops: CDR1 WNHNN, CDR2 SYGVQD (reference sequence).

The chain links TRBV28 to TRBJ2-7; D ambiguous. From germline, CDR1 is MDHEN and CDR2 SYDVKM. The CDR3 length is 11 residues. V was clipped by 1 base and J by 5 bases, with 3 bases between them. The CDR3 DNA is TGTGCCAGCAGTTTATCGGACGAGCAGTACTTC. Translation: CASSLSDEQYF. The complete variable domain, with remaining parts taken from reference TRBV28 and TRBJ2-7, reads DVKVTQSSRYLVKRTGEKVFLECVQDMDHENMFWYRQDPGLGLRLIYFSYDVKMKEKGDIPEGYSVSREKKERFSLILESASTNQTSMYLCASSLSDEQYFGPGTRLTVT.

As to this clone: This specimen includes other DNA sequences encoding the same CDR3. The chain joins TRBV5-1 to TRBJ2-5; TRBD1 aligns across 9 bases. The ends lost 2 bases at V and 2 bases at J; junction bases unmatched: 1. There are 14 residues in the CDR3. Germline V CDR1 and CDR2: SGHRS, YFSETQ. This CDR3 reads CASSLDRGQETQYF. CDR3 DNA sequence: TGCGCCAGCAGCTTAGACAGGGGGCAAGAGACCCAGTACTTC.

The chain combines TRBV28 with TRBJ1-3; tentatively, D is TRBD1 (6 bases). This CDR3 has 16 amino acids. With 6 bases removed from V and 5 bases from J, the gap between germline ends came to 20 bases. Per germline, CDR1 MDHEN and CDR2 SYDVKM. CDR3 region: CASSTAPGVYRNTIYF. CDR3 DNA sequence: TGTGCCAGCAGCACCGCGCCAGGGGTATATCGAAACACCATATATTTT.

This chain connects TRBV19 to TRBJ2-7, with D possibly matching TRBD1 (6 bases). The CDR3 extends over 13 amino acids. Germline lookup yields CDR1 LNHDA and CDR2 SQIVND (reference sequence). The V and J ends lost 5 bases and 6 bases respectively, with 14 bases between them. The CDR3 nucleotides are TGTGCCAGTAGTCAGACAGGTTGGGGCGAGCAGTACTTC. It translates to CASSQTGWGEQYF.

V usage is TRBV25-1 and J usage is TRBJ2-7; 12 bases align to TRBD2. J was trimmed by 3 bases and V by 2 bases; bases with no gene match: 5. Germline V gene data show CDR1 as MGHDK and CDR2 as SYGVNS. The CDR3 contains 16 residues. The CDR3 reads CASSEGLAGGFYEQYF. CDR3 DNA sequence: TGTGCCAGCAGTGAAGGGCTAGCGGGAGGGTTCTACGAGCAGTACTTC.

The V call is TRBV5-8, the J call TRBJ2-7; 8 nucleotides agree with TRBD2. This CDR3 contains 15 residues. V lost 4 bases to trimming and J lost 3 bases; unmatched junction nucleotides: 9. Germline CDR1 is SGHTS and CDR2 is YDEGEE. The CDR3, as DNA: TGTGCCAGCAGCCCGGGAGGGGGTTCCTACTACGAGCAGTACTTC. Protein: CASSPGGGSYYEQYF. Full variable domain (outside the CDR3, taken from reference TRBV5-8 and TRBJ2-7): EAGVTQSPTHLIKTRGQQATLRCSPISGHTSVYWYQQALGLGLQFLLWYDEGEERNRGNFPPRFSGRQFPNYSSELNVNALELEDSALYLCASSPGGGSYYEQYFGPGTRLTVT.

Remarks on this clone: Other nucleotide sequences in the sample specify the same CDR3. V gene TRBV5-1 combines with J gene TRBJ2-1, with D tentatively TRBD1 (6 bases). This CDR3 comprises 15 residues. V gave up 7 bases and J gave up 1 base, with 15 bases separating them. The germline V gene has CDR1 SGHRS and CDR2 YFSETQ. In DNA, the CDR3 is TGCGCCAGCTCGCCGGGGCAGGGGTCCTACAATGAGCAGTTCTTC. Translating gives CASSPGQGSYNEQFF.

The chain joins TRBV19 to TRBJ2-5; perhaps TRBD1 as D (6 bases). Germline CDR1 is LNHDA and CDR2 is SQIVND (reference sequence). The CDR3 runs to 14 residues. Between the trimmed V and J ends, which lost 9 bases and 1 base, there was a span of 15 bases. The CDR3, as DNA: TGTGCCAGCACTGGTAGGGGGTTCCAAGAGACCCAGTACTTC. Encoded protein: CASTGRGFQETQYF.

The J gene is TRBJ2-7, the V gene TRBV4-1; 12 bases fit TRBD2. The CDR3 is 18 amino acids. Per the germline V gene, CDR1 is MGHRA and CDR2 is YSYEKL. V shed 0 bases and J 3 bases; nucleotides not matched to a gene: 9. CDR3 region: CASSQDSWGLAGNYEQYF. CDR3 DNA sequence: TGCGCCAGCAGCCAAGATAGTTGGGGACTAGCGGGCAACTACGAGCAGTACTTC.

The chain carries TRBV7-9 and TRBJ2-7; D is possibly TRBD1 (6 bases). CDR3 size: 15 residues. Germline values: CDR1 SEHNR, CDR2 FQNEAQ (reference sequence). Trimming took 2 bases from V and 1 from J, leaving 12 bases between them. Here the CDR3 reads CASSLLGGDSYEQYF. CDR3 bases: TGTGCCAGCAGCTTATTAGGGGGAGATTCCTACGAGCAGTACTTC. The whole variable domain, remainder taken from reference TRBV7-9 and TRBJ2-7, is DTGVSQNPRHKITKRGQNVTFRCDPISEHNRLYWYRQTLGQGPEFLTYFQNEAQLEKSRLLSDRFSAERPKGSFSTLEIQRTEQGDSAMYLCASSLLGGDSYEQYFGPGTRLTVT.